This T cell receptor beta chain derives from a study of CD8 T cells in ankylosing spondylitis. General study findings and limits: Disease-associated clones were CD8+ and fairly uncommon in peripheral blood. Ankylosing spondylitis blood seemed to carry a telltale TCR beta motif made of several highly homologous variants. In ankylosing spondylitis patients, matched synovial fluid reportedly showed significant enrichment of disease-linked clones.

A quantitative 5'-RACE method, one with molecular barcodes, was used to make TCR beta libraries. TCRdb re-derived calls from the 5' RACE reads in MiXCR, one entry per CDR3 protein. The repertoire holds 300,000 to 350,000 distinct CDR3 sequences, with approximately 10% as singletons. This clonotype occurred a few times. What it recognizes is unknown. Germline is not matched at one junction end, which may reflect a read error. This CDR3 spans 16 amino acids. Germline V gene data show CDR1 as DFQATT and CDR2 as SNEGSKA (reference sequence). The sequence was obtained from a female donor with ankylosing spondylitis or in good health (not recorded which). This chain connects TRBV20-1 to TRBJ2-3; TRBD2 matches at 8 bases. Source material: blood, either unsorted or a sorted T cell fraction (not recorded which). CDR3 coding DNA: TGCTGTGCTAGAGAGTTTCGAGCGGGAGTTCCAGATACGCAGTATTTT. It specifies CCAREFRAGVPDTQYF.